This TCR beta chain was captured in a study of blood T cell repertoires in COVID-19 (dated by TCRdb to 2018 to 2021). In terms of the full investigation: The collaborator samples originated in the United States, Italy and Spain and spanned the acute and convalescent phases of COVID-19. The prospective study material was composed of cDNA or gDNA derived from T cells, B-cell-depleted T cells, or PBMCs. The repertoires were released in a freely available public database intended as a resource for research on the immune response to SARS-CoV-2. Subjects who had been exposed to COVID-19, were actively infected with it, or had recovered from it provided the deeply sampled blood TCRbeta repertoires that made up the dataset. HLA class I and class II types, where available, came from metadata supplied by the sample provider rather than from assay-based typing. A de-identified subject ID, COVID-19 status, age in years and sex were almost always included in the sample metadata. The samples were drawn from two sources: the first 160 participants of the ongoing ImmuneRACE study, and 1,254 subjects contributed by 6 global collaborators.

TCRbeta CDR3 regions were amplified from genomic DNA using the immunoSEQ Assay, a bias-controlled multiplex PCR. The paper's data handling went like this. Nucleated cell counts per sample were estimated from amplification of reference gene primers within the assay. Sequence reads were collapsed and filtered to measure the absolute abundance of every unique TCRbeta CDR3 rearrangement. For each sample, productive Simpson clonality was calculated as the square root of Simpson's diversity index across productive rearrangements. The immuneACCESS repertoire file appears here via TCRdb, limited to in-frame rearrangements. These files lack a portion of the clones; in checked studies, under half of the deficit traces to unresolved V genes, and the cause of the others is not known. The V and J calls and clone size are taken from that table; D and trimming were inferred from the DNA. For this sample there are about 220,000 clones; more than 75% appear just once. The ten largest account for less than 6% of the sample.

One collaborating source in Seattle enrolled patients during active infection and followed them longitudinally through the course of disease. Collaborating institutions collected whole blood in K2EDTA tubes following their own protocols. Collaborator samples were shipped for TCRbeta analysis as frozen whole blood, isolated PBMCs, or DNA extracted from either sample type. This clone has a handful of counts. This clone's antigen is unknown. No much larger clone is present one base from it, and per-base qualities are unavailable. As encoded in the germline V gene, CDR1 is LGHNA while CDR2 is YSLEER. Inclusive of the bounding cysteine and phenylalanine, the CDR3 is 15 residues long. The sequence is cut down to CDR3 DNA, 45 bases in frame from base 1. Relative to germline, V is 5 bases shorter and J is 0 bases shorter, with 13 bases between their ends. Broader findings and caveats from the paper: Clinical and demographic metadata were provided uncurated, with the amount varying by source and participant.

The sequencing sample was made of peripheral blood. The chain joins TRBV4-3 to TRBJ1-2, with TRBD1 tentatively as D gene (5 bases match). The sequence was obtained from a woman in her seventies with COVID-19, enrolled during active disease. The nucleotide sequence reads as follows: TGCGCCAGCAGCGAAAGACAGCTATCTAACTATGGCTACACCTTC. This encodes CASSERQLSNYGYTF.